The 18 T cell receptor beta chains reported below all come from one sample, sequenced in a study of radiation and T cells in renal cell carcinoma. TCRdb's copy holds only in-frame clones and misses some; the assay was immunoSEQ multiplex PCR. The data contain around 81,000 clones, around 81% of them singletons. As to time point: blood 4 weeks post-SBRT, at nephrectomy. Sample treatment: 15 Gy SBRT to primary tumor, nephrectomy 4 weeks later. The sequenced sample was blood, obtained from a patient whose treatment included radiotherapy and nephrectomy. Receptors were obtained from a man between 50 and 59 years old with renal cell carcinoma.

The chain uses TRBV27 and TRBJ1-6, with TRBD1 matching 10 bases. Germline trimming cut 1 base from V and 6 bases from J; bases unmatched to any gene: 9. Germline loops: CDR1 MNHEY, CDR2 SMNVEV (reference sequence). The CDR3 runs to 18 residues. DNA for the CDR3: TGTGCCAGCAGTTTATTTTGGGACAGGGGAGTTCGTAATTCACCCCTCCACTTT. Translating it yields CASSLFWDRGVRNSPLHF.

The sample holds one count of this clone. The V call is TRBV27, the J call TRBJ2-7, with D tentatively TRBD2 (5 bases). Trimming pared 6 bases from V and 7 bases from J, leaving 13 bases between. This CDR3 comprises 12 residues. Germline V gene lookup returns CDR1 MNHEY and CDR2 SMNVEV (reference sequence). This CDR3 is CASRFVGGEQYF. DNA for the CDR3: TGTGCCAGCAGATTTGTAGGAGGTGAGCAGTACTTC.

This sequence joins TRBV2 and TRBJ1-2; TRBD1 aligns across 8 bases. Losses at the gene ends were 8 bases for V and 6 bases for J; bases not matched to a gene: 8. The CDR3 runs 13 residues. Germline V gives CDR1 SNHLY, CDR2 FYNNEI. CDR3 nucleotide sequence: TGTGCCAGCCAGGGGGCGCAGGAGCATGGCTACACCTTC. Translation: CASQGAQEHGYTF.

The genes are TRBV6-1 and TRBJ2-7; D is unresolved. This CDR3 spans 12 amino acids. V was pared by 8 bases and J by 2 bases, with 10 bases between. Germline CDR1 and CDR2: MNHNS and SASEGT. The DNA for the CDR3 is TGTGCCAGCCAGGACGGAGCCTACGAGCAGTACTTC. This translates into CASQDGAYEQYF.

On this clone itself: A far larger clone is only one base removed, so a read error is likely. The chain links TRBV5-4 to TRBJ2-1; D call uncertain. V gave up 0 bases and J gave up 6 bases, with 4 bases separating them. Germline CDR1 SGHNT, CDR2 YYREEE (reference sequence). The CDR3 consists of 12 residues. DNA for the CDR3: TGTGCCAGCAGCTTGGACTCCAATGAGCAGTTCTTC. The encoded protein is CASSLDSNEQFF.

V and J are TRBV30 and TRBJ2-5; D ambiguous. Per the germline V gene, CDR1 is GTSNPN and CDR2 is SVGIG (reference sequence). This CDR3 region has 11 residues. Trimming cost V 7 bases and J 5 bases, with 11 bases left between them. The CDR3 sequence is CASTSAETQYF. The DNA for the CDR3 is TGTGCCTCAACCTCCGCGGAGACCCAGTACTTC.

This chain uses TRBV28 with TRBJ1-2; D is uncertain. This CDR3 is built from 16 residues. Trimming removed 6 bases from V and 4 bases from J, with 21 bases in between. Germline-derived CDR1 and CDR2 are MDHEN and SYDVKM. The CDR3 coding sequence is TGTGCCAGCAGACCTAGTACAGAATCCTGGGGCTATGGCTACACCTTC. Amino acid sequence: CASRPSTESWGYGYTF.

The chain uses TRBV30 and TRBJ2-7; tentative D call: TRBD2 (5 bases). Germline CDR1 reads GTSNPN; CDR2 reads SVGIG (reference sequence). The CDR3 spans 15 residues. V was clipped by 3 bases and J by 0 bases, with 15 bases between them. The DNA of the CDR3 is TGTGCCTGGAGCGGACGGGGAACAAGCTCCTACGAGCAGTACTTC. Protein sequence: CAWSGRGTSSYEQYF.

The genes are TRBV18 and TRBJ1-2; D possibly corresponds to TRBD1 (5 bases). Trimming cost V 2 bases and J 2 bases, with 18 bases left between them. The CDR3 length is 17 residues. Germline lookup yields CDR1 KGHSH and CDR2 LQKENI. The CDR3 DNA is TGTGCCAGCTCACCAATTCCCGAGACAGAAAAAAACTATGGCTACACCTTC. This encodes CASSPIPETEKNYGYTF.

The genes are TRBV6-5 and TRBJ2-7; D unresolved. The CDR3 has 11 amino acids. Trimming removed 2 bases at V and 6 bases at J, with 5 bases between. Germline V lookup: CDR1 MNHEY, CDR2 SVGAGI. CDR3 coding DNA: TGTGCCAGCAGTTACGCCCTCGAGCAGTACTTC. Translating gives CASSYALEQYF.

A single count supports this clone. The chain combines TRBV19 with TRBJ1-1; tentatively, D is TRBD1 (6 bases). Deletions cut 7 bases from V and 0 bases from J, with 9 bases between. There are 13 residues in the CDR3. Looked up from germline, CDR1 is LNHDA and CDR2 is SQIVND (reference sequence). The CDR3 loop is CASKDRLNTEAFF. The DNA of the CDR3 is TGTGCCAGTAAGGACAGATTGAACACTGAAGCTTTCTTT. Combining the CDR3 with reference TRBV19 and TRBJ1-1 gives the whole variable domain DGGITQSPKYLFRKEGQNVTLSCEQNLNHDAMYWYRQDPGQGLRLIYYSQIVNDFQKGDIAEGYSVSREKKESFPLTVTSAQKNPTAFYLCASKDRLNTEAFFGQGTRLTVV.

The CDR3 nucleotides read TGTGCTAGTATCCGTCCTAATCAGCCCCAGCATTTT. Translation gives CASIRPNQPQHF. The V call is TRBV12-5, the J call TRBJ1-5; no firm D call. The germline V and J ends were trimmed by 8 bases and 4 bases, with 9 bases remaining between them. The CDR3 is made up of 12 amino acids. The V gene's germline CDR1 is LGHNT and CDR2 FRNRAP.

This clone occurred a few times. This sequence joins TRBV13 and TRBJ2-2, with D uncertain. V lost 6 bases and J lost 5, with 10 bases in between. This CDR3 is 13 amino acids long. From germline, CDR1 is PRHDT and CDR2 FYEKMQ (reference sequence). The CDR3 coding sequence is TGTGCCAGCAGTACTCAGTATACCGGGGAGCTGTTTTTT. It specifies CASSTQYTGELFF.

The rearrangement uses TRBV5-6 and TRBJ1-6; D is unresolved. The germline gives CDR1 SGHDT, CDR2 YYEEEE. The V end was cut by 4 bases, the J end by 3 bases, with 17 bases between. This CDR3 region has 17 residues. The CDR3 reads CASSPFRTPDYNSPLHF. The CDR3 nucleotides are TGTGCCAGCAGCCCATTCAGGACCCCGGACTATAATTCACCCCTCCACTTT.

The genes are TRBV7-9 and TRBJ2-7; perhaps TRBD1 as D (6 bases). The CDR3 is 14 residues long. V lost 2 bases and J lost 1, with 9 bases in between. In germline, CDR1 is SEHNR, CDR2 FQNEAQ (reference sequence). In DNA form, the CDR3 reads TGTGCCAGCAGCTTAAGACAGGCTTCCTACGAGCAGTACTTC. Amino acids: CASSLRQASYEQYF.

V is TRBV6-1 and J is TRBJ2-1; 7 positions agree with TRBD1. The V gene end was trimmed by 7 bases and the J gene end by 1 base; junction bases not matched to a gene: 4. In germline, CDR1 is MNHNS, CDR2 SASEGT. The CDR3 contains 14 residues. The CDR3 DNA follows: TGTGCCAGCACACCGGGACAGTCCTACAATGAGCAGTTCTTC. It translates to CASTPGQSYNEQFF.

About this clone: Other nucleotide sequences from this sample produce the same CDR3. The CDR3 is CASSQDRGSNYGYTF. The CDR3 nucleotides are TGTGCCAGCAGCCAGGACAGGGGATCTAACTATGGCTACACCTTC. The chain couples TRBV7-2 to TRBJ1-2, with 9 bases fitting TRBD1. CDR1 and CDR2 from the germline V gene are SGHTA and FQGNSA. The CDR3 runs 15 residues. The trim removed 5 bases at V and 0 bases at J, leaving 4 bases unmatched.

The J gene is TRBJ1-3, the V gene TRBV15; 10 bases fit TRBD1. This CDR3 has 16 amino acids. Germline loops: CDR1 LNHNV, CDR2 YYDKDF (reference sequence). V gave up 5 bases and J gave up 1 base; unmatched junction bases: 5. CDR3: CATSRKGQGSGNTIYF. The CDR3 DNA is TGTGCCACCAGCCGAAAGGGACAGGGGTCTGGAAACACCATATATTTT. Filled out from reference TRBV15 and TRBJ1-3, the complete variable domain reads DAMVIQNPRYQVTQFGKPVTLSCSQTLNHNVMYWYQQKSSQAPKLLFHYYDKDFNNEADTPDNFQSRRPNTSFCFLDIRSPGLGDTAMYLCATSRKGQGSGNTIYFGEGSWLTVV.